A selection of T cell receptor beta chains follows, all from one sample in a study of T cells after yellow fever vaccination. TCRdb ran MiXCR on the 5' RACE reads and lists one entry per CDR3 protein. The sample holds some 320,000 distinct CDR3 sequences, 8.7% seen once. Sequenced material: PBMCs, taken on the day of the first yellow fever vaccination. The source is a man aged 18 to 35 who received the YFV17D yellow fever vaccine. The CDR3 runs from the conserved cysteine through the conserved F or W. The D gene is left open where the match is weak. Clone size, where shown, is once, few, many, or a class for clones that have expanded.

D gene	V gene	J gene	clone size	CDR3 protein	CDR3 DNA
-	TRBV7-2	TRBJ2-5	few	CASSLWGDTKETQYF	TGTGCCAGCAGCTTATGGGGGGACACCAAAGAGACCCAGTACTTC
TRBD2	TRBV4-2	TRBJ2-5	many	CASSQLAGGYQETQYF	TGTGCCAGCAGCCAACTAGCGGGGGGGTACCAAGAGACCCAGTACTTC
-	TRBV7-8	TRBJ2-1	-	CASSLALWNEQFF	TGTGCCAGCAGCTTAGCGCTTTGGAATGAGCAGTTCTTC
-	TRBV5-1	TRBJ1-6	few	CASSLVAARGINSPLHF	TGCGCCAGCAGCTTGGTAGCGGCCAGGGGAATTAATTCACCCCTCCACTTT
-	TRBV12-3/TRBV12-4	TRBJ2-5	-	CASSLRPEETQYF	TGTGCCAGCAGTTTAAGGCCAGAAGAGACCCAGTACTTC
TRBD1	TRBV10-3	TRBJ1-5	few	CAISEHGQGGQPQHF	TGTGCCATCAGTGAGCATGGACAGGGTGGTCAGCCCCAGCATTTT
-	TRBV27	TRBJ1-1	few	CASSLNRAGQAFF	TGTGCCAGCAGTTTAAACAGGGCGGGTCAAGCTTTCTTT
-	TRBV6-1	TRBJ1-1	-	CASSEGWALKAFF	TGTGCCAGCAGTGAAGGATGGGCCTTGAAGGCTTTCTTT
-	TRBV12-3/TRBV12-4	TRBJ1-5	-	CASSYRDAGPQHF	TGTGCCAGCAGCTACCGGGACGCAGGCCCCCAGCATTTT
TRBD1	TRBV19	TRBJ1-6	few	CASRPGQGASYNSPLHF	TGTGCCAGTAGGCCGGGACAGGGGGCGTCCTATAATTCACCCCTCCACTTT
TRBD2	TRBV7-8	TRBJ2-3	few	CASSRRLAGNTDTQYF	TGTGCCAGCAGCCGACGACTAGCGGGGAACACAGATACGCAGTATTTT
TRBD2	TRBV24-1	TRBJ2-1	many	CATSDTVAGGYEQFF	TGTGCCACCAGTGATACGGTAGCGGGGGGCTATGAGCAGTTCTTC
-	TRBV28	TRBJ2-2	many	CASSFASANTGELFF	TGTGCCAGCAGTTTTGCCAGTGCGAACACCGGGGAGCTGTTTTTT
TRBD1	TRBV4-3	TRBJ2-5	many	CASSQDSRTGGQETQYF	TGCGCCAGCAGCCAAGATTCTAGGACAGGGGGCCAAGAGACCCAGTACTTC
-	TRBV5-4	TRBJ1-1	-	CASSWMNTEAFF	TGTGCCAGCAGCTGGATGAACACTGAAGCTTTCTTT
TRBD2	TRBV3-1	TRBJ2-1	-	CASSQHVAGGPHEQFF	TGTGCCAGCAGCCAACATGTAGCGGGGGGCCCCCATGAGCAGTTCTTC
TRBD2	TRBV7-3	TRBJ2-2	few	CASSPSRTSGYTGELFF	TGTGCCAGCAGCCCGTCCCGGACTAGCGGTTACACCGGGGAGCTGTTTTTT
-	TRBV3-1	TRBJ2-2	many	CASTRTGELFF	TGTGCCAGCACCCGCACCGGGGAGCTGTTTTTT
-	TRBV6-1	TRBJ1-2	-	CASSRERTANYGYTF	TGTGCCAGCAGCCGAGAAAGGACAGCTAACTATGGCTACACCTTC
-	TRBV5-4	TRBJ2-1	-	CATIPGGSYNEQFF	TGTGCCACCATCCCAGGGGGGTCCTACAATGAGCAGTTCTTC
-	TRBV5-6	TRBJ2-3	-	CASSLGTLPTDTQYF	TGTGCCAGCAGCTTGGGCACCCTCCCCACAGATACGCAGTATTTT
TRBD2	TRBV11-2	TRBJ2-3	-	CASSLPQRGAFTDTQYF	TGTGCCAGCAGCTTACCCCAGCGGGGGGCCTTCACAGATACGCAGTATTTT
-	TRBV2	TRBJ1-2	few	CANRRADTNYGYTF	TGTGCCAATCGGCGTGCCGACACCAACTATGGCTACACCTTC
-	TRBV4-3	TRBJ1-3	few	CASSQDSGAGNTIYF	TGCGCCAGCAGCCAAGATTCAGGGGCTGGAAACACCATATATTTT
-	TRBV4-1	TRBJ2-3	-	CASSYTDLRGDTQYF	TGCGCCAGCAGCTATACAGACCTTCGGGGGGATACGCAGTATTTT
TRBD2	TRBV4-1	TRBJ2-3	few	CASSPGRPPATDTQYF	TGCGCCAGCAGCCCCGGGAGGCCCCCGGCCACAGATACGCAGTATTTT
TRBD2	TRBV25-1	TRBJ2-1	-	CASMGLAGGNEQFF	TGTGCCAGCATGGGACTAGCGGGGGGCAATGAGCAGTTCTTC
-	TRBV7-8	TRBJ1-2	-	CASSFSGGVPYGYTF	TGTGCCAGCAGCTTCTCCGGGGGAGTTCCCTATGGCTACACCTTC
-	TRBV30	TRBJ1-6	-	CAWTGGGGSPLHF	TGTGCCTGGACGGGCGGGGGTGGTTCACCCCTCCACTTT
TRBD1	TRBV29-1	TRBJ1-5	few	CSVETGEAQPQHF	TGCAGCGTTGAGACAGGGGAAGCTCAGCCCCAGCATTTT
TRBD1	TRBV4-3	TRBJ2-1	few	CASSRSRDSYEQFF	TGCGCCAGCAGCCGGTCCCGGGACAGCTATGAGCAGTTCTTC
TRBD1	TRBV5-1	TRBJ1-4	-	CASRPPGGPDEKLFF	TGCGCCAGCCGACCACCAGGGGGTCCCGATGAAAAACTGTTTTTT
-	TRBV11-2	TRBJ2-1	-	CASSSGVARGESSYNEQFF	TGTGCCAGCAGCTCAGGGGTCGCTCGAGGGGAGAGCTCCTACAATGAGCAGTTCTTC
-	TRBV9	TRBJ2-3	-	CASSVDTGSYGGTQYF	TGTGCCAGCAGCGTTGATACAGGGTCCTATGGCGGTACGCAGTATTTT
-	TRBV6-1	TRBJ2-6	many	CASSGDLLGAGANVLTF	TGTGCCAGCAGTGGTGACCTTTTAGGGGCTGGGGCCAACGTCCTGACTTTC
-	TRBV6-6	TRBJ2-7	many	CASKRQDYEQYF	TGTGCCAGCAAGAGACAGGACTACGAGCAGTACTTC
-	TRBV7-2	TRBJ2-7	-	CASSFRLNSYEQYF	TGTGCCAGCAGCTTCAGGCTTAACTCCTACGAGCAGTACTTC
-	TRBV11-2	TRBJ2-5	-	CASSPWEAGETQYF	TGTGCCAGCAGTCCATGGGAAGCTGGAGAGACCCAGTACTTC
TRBD2	TRBV9	TRBJ2-3	few	CASSVGIAGGTDTQYF	TGTGCCAGCAGCGTAGGAATAGCGGGGGGCACAGATACGCAGTATTTT
TRBD1	TRBV6-2/TRBV6-3	TRBJ1-2	few	CASSYRDRGYGYTF	TGTGCCAGCAGTTACAGGGACAGGGGATATGGCTACACCTTC
-	TRBV5-1	TRBJ1-3	-	CASSLVGRVSGNTIYF	TGCGCCAGCAGCTTGGTCGGACGGGTCTCTGGAAACACCATATATTTT
TRBD2	TRBV5-1	TRBJ2-2	-	CASSYTHGGANTGELFF	TGCGCCAGCAGCTACACGCACGGGGGGGCGAACACCGGGGAGCTGTTTTTT
TRBD1	TRBV19	TRBJ1-2	few	CASTTIETGDYGYTF	TGTGCCAGTACCACCATAGAGACAGGGGACTATGGCTACACCTTC